This T cell receptor beta chain was obtained from a study of response to subunit inactivated influenza vaccine. This CDR3 comprises 12 residues. The ends were cut back, 8 bases at V and 4 bases at J, with 9 bases in the middle. In its sample, this clonotype was seen many times. MiXCR was run by TCRdb on the RT-PCR reads, yielding one entry per CDR3 protein. This table holds 550,000 to 800,000 distinct CDR3 sequences, approximately 15% found once. The clonotype originates from a man aged 45-65 years who received an inactivated influenza vaccine. Sequencing was performed on PBMCs from blood, taken less than 15 days before vaccination. This chain uses TRBV12-3 or TRBV12-4 with TRBJ1-5; no clear D gene. CDR3 amino acids: CASSLTNQPQHF. The CDR3 DNA follows: TGTGCCAGCTCATTAACGAATCAGCCCCAGCATTTT.